One T cell receptor (beta chain) is described in this entry. This clonotype was observed at least ten times. The antigen it recognizes is unknown. No quality values exist for individual bases; no much larger clone is one base distant. The ophthalmopathy patients had moderately to severely active disease, with a Clinical Activity Score of 3 or higher, a NOSPECS grade of 4 or higher, and a disease duration of less than 3 months. Patients with other autoimmune diseases, uncontrolled infections, pregnancy or lactation were excluded from the study. Clinical symptoms, serum thyroxine, TRAb, thyroid ultrasound and orbital computed tomography formed the basis of the diagnosis. PBMCs were isolated from approximately 10 ml of fresh peripheral blood by Ficoll-Paque density gradient centrifugation. Trizol reagent was used to extract the total RNA, and its quality was then checked on an Agilent 2100 Bioanalyzer.

This sample is part of a study of Graves' ophthalmopathy and Graves' hyperthyroidism (dated by TCRdb to the late 2010s). As for the study more broadly: Peripheral blood was collected before any treatment was given, at the time of initial diagnosis. For independent validation, a separate cohort was made up of 18 hyperthyroidism patients plus 17 patients who later progressed from hyperthyroidism to ophthalmopathy. To explore V-J signatures that separate ophthalmopathy from hyperthyroidism, a discovery set of around 97 patients was enrolled, consisting of about 41 with ophthalmopathy and some 56 with stable hyperthyroidism. In total, over 130 blood samples were TCR-sequenced: some 40 ophthalmopathy, some 72 hyperthyroidism and around 17 hyperthyroidism-to-ophthalmopathy patients. Once sampling was done, hyperthyroidism patients were given methimazole at a starting dose of 30 mg daily, while ophthalmopathy patients were given high-dose intravenous methylprednisolone. The study used TCR beta repertoire signatures to distinguish Graves' ophthalmopathy from Graves' hyperthyroidism and to predict progression to ophthalmopathy. In about six hyperthyroidism patients, T-cell repertoires of thyroid tissue and blood were compared. The roughly 94 discovery patients were randomly split 7:3 into training and test sets.

For repertoire sequencing, the TCR beta CDR3 regions were amplified from RNA transcripts. The first round was an RT-PCR using HTBI primers with the Qiagen OneStep RT-PCR kit, and this first round was followed by a second-round multiplex PCR, then size selection and purification. The libraries underwent paired-end sequencing with 100 bp reads on an Illumina HiSeq2000. Turning to the authors' computational methods: SOAPnuke was used for read processing, and reads with adapters, uncalled bases, a mean Phred below 15, or no exact constant-primer or identifier match were discarded. COPE v1.2.5 was used to merge high-quality paired reads. Each unique nucleotide sequence was treated as a clonotype, and MiTCR v1.1 was used to align the clonotypes to the IMGT TRB V, D and J references. Analysis was restricted to V-J combinations with a frequency above 0.0001, which covered over 98% of repertoires. A TCR clonal expansion and chaos score per V-J combination was defined as the ratio of F50 clonal expansion to chaos observed in the TCRdist matrix. Welch's t-statistics and random forest were used to narrow the features down to more than 10 V-J combinations, which were then fed into a naive Bayes classifier. Thyroid-blood repertoire similarity was quantified with the Morisita-Horn index. TCRdb applied fastp at Q25 and MiXCR to the public reads, then kept only in-frame beta chains. Rows are combined by CDR3 protein, so each entry shows the most common genes and DNA. TCRdb, not the original authors, processed these V and J calls. For this sample the table gives about 400,000 distinct CDR3 sequences, of which around 17% were detected only once. The leading ten clones occupy roughly 1.6% of the sample.

General findings and caveats noted by the study authors: Most expanded thyroid clonotypes with frequency above 0.001 were also detected in blood, suggesting blood repertoires may reflect the thyroid immune response. In validation, the model predicted ophthalmopathy progression with 55% to 71% sensitivity and 72.22% specificity; some twelve predicted patients were CT-confirmed with GO in a median of approximately six months. Ophthalmopathy was separated from stable hyperthyroidism by the 13-signature model with more than 85% sensitivity and around 81% specificity in cross-validation and with 80%/75% in the test set. No statistical method was used to predetermine the sample size, and group allocation was not hidden from the investigators.

From the cysteine through the phenylalanine, the CDR3 covers 12 amino acids. The only DNA kept is the CDR3, 36 bases in frame from the first base. The germline V gene encodes CDR1 GTSNPN and CDR2 SVGIG (reference sequence). The V and J ends are trimmed by 3 bases and 8 bases, leaving 11 bases between them. The chain joins TRBV30 to TRBJ1-3, with a weak D call of TRBD1 (5 bases match). The sequencing sample was made of peripheral blood. The clonotype originates from a woman aged 18-29 years with Graves' ophthalmopathy. Donor details come from another sample of the same person, matched by shared clones. Here is the DNA: TGTGCCTGGAGCCCTGGGGGAGACACCATATATTTT. This translates into CAWSPGGDTIYF.